This paragraph reports one T cell receptor (beta chain). Its antigen is currently unknown. Before sequencing, viral peptide pools were used by the ViraFEST assay to expand antigen-specific CD4+ T cells. After around 10 days in culture, the CD4+ T cells were isolated. Two doses of BNT162b2 or mRNA-1273 vaccine were administered to participants. Vaccine recipients, nucleocapsid antibody negative, had no prior SARS-CoV-2 infection. The authors replaced half the medium with IL-2 medium on days 3 and 7. The data were taken from a study of vaccination effects on CD4 cells after COVID-19. The CDR3 is made up of 14 amino acids. V was clipped by 5 bases and J by 5 bases, with 15 bases between them. From germline, CDR1 is LNHDA and CDR2 SQIVND (reference sequence). Profiled with immunoSEQ multiplex PCR; TCRdb holds only in-frame clones, not every one. Seen here are tens of thousands of clones, around 79% observed once, and the top ten hold 9.5% to 13%.

The study, taken as a whole, reports: After vaccination of healthy people, only 1 of 255 vaccine-induced clones cross-reacted with common cold coronaviruses. Limitations: small convalescent group and missing early post-infection timepoints.

V and J are TRBV19 and TRBJ1-2; D may be TRBD1 (5 bases). The clonotype was recovered from a human donor who received a COVID-19 vaccine. Sequencing used CD4+ T cells from PBMCs cultured with HCoV-NL63 spike peptides, obtained after COVID-19 vaccination. CDR3: CASSPRGGPYGYTF. The CDR3 nucleotides read TGTGCCAGTAGTCCCCGGGGGGGACCTTATGGCTACACCTTC.